A single sample is the source of the 8 T cell receptor beta chains below, sequenced in a study of T cells after yellow fever vaccination (dated by TCRdb to 2018 to 2020). Library creation used 5' RACE. Sequencing was carried out with an Illumina HiSeq 2500. Using fastp trimming at Q25 and MiXCR clonotype assembly, TCRdb reanalyzed the public sequencing data and kept in-frame beta chains. Rows are unified per CDR3 protein, each entry keeping the most common DNA and genes. Within this sample are about 580,000 distinct CDR3 sequences, with about 17% of them counted one time only. Roughly 17% of the sample comes from the top ten. The sample's treatment or condition label, decoded: live attenuated yellow fever vaccine strain. The source was PBMCs, collected 4 to 5 days after the first yellow fever vaccination. The receptors shown here come from a man aged 18 to 30 who received the YFV17D yellow fever vaccine.

The sample holds a few counts of this clonotype. V is TRBV24-1 and J is TRBJ1-1; 8 nucleotides line up with TRBD1. Per germline, CDR1 KGHDR and CDR2 SFDVKD. This CDR3 has 14 residues. V lost 4 bases, J lost 3 bases, and 3 bases stayed unmatched. Here the CDR3 reads CATSEGTGDTEAFF. The CDR3 DNA sequence: TGTGCCACCAGTGAAGGGACAGGAGACACTGAAGCTTTCTTT.

The chain is built from TRBV19 and TRBJ1-2; D gene ambiguous. This CDR3 is built from 12 residues. CDR1 and CDR2 from the germline V gene are LNHDA and SQIVND (reference sequence). V was trimmed by 5 bases and J by 1 base, leaving 5 bases between them. The CDR3 bases are TGTGCCAGTAGTCGTAATAACTATGGCTACACCTTC. This sequence encodes CASSRNNYGYTF.

The rearrangement uses TRBV10-3 and TRBJ1-1; D possibly corresponds to TRBD1 (5 bases). V was pared by 3 bases and J by 6 bases, with 14 bases between. The CDR3 runs 14 residues. Per germline, CDR1 ENHRY and CDR2 SYGVKD. CDR3: CAISESRDFSEAFF. CDR3 coding DNA: TGTGCCATCAGTGAATCCAGGGACTTTTCTGAAGCTTTCTTT.

This chain uses TRBV9 with TRBJ2-3; perhaps D is TRBD1 or TRBD2 (6 bases each). Trimming took 0 bases from V and 5 from J, leaving 13 bases between them. This CDR3 region has 15 residues. Germline V gene data show CDR1 as SGDLS and CDR2 as YYNGEE. The CDR3 region is CASSVVGGHRDTQYF. CDR3 coding DNA: TGTGCCAGCAGCGTAGTGGGGGGCCATAGAGATACGCAGTATTTT.

The rearrangement joins TRBV2 to TRBJ1-3, with unresolved D. Germline CDR1 SNHLY, CDR2 FYNNEI. The CDR3 has 14 amino acids. V was shortened by 1 base and J by 0 bases, with 4 bases between the two germline ends. CDR3 in amino acids: CASSEVRSGNTIYF. The CDR3, as DNA: TGTGCCAGCAGTGAAGTTCGCTCTGGAAACACCATATATTTT.

This clonotype appeared a few times. The rearrangement uses TRBV5-1 and TRBJ2-3; D is ambiguous. CDR3 length equals 15 residues. Germline CDR1 is SGHRS and CDR2 is YFSETQ. V was cut by 1 base and J by 3 bases, with 12 bases left in between. CDR3 nucleotides: TGCGCCAGCAGCTTGAATGGGGAACCGACAGATACGCAGTATTTT. The encoded protein is CASSLNGEPTDTQYF.

This clonotype showed up just a few times. The V call is TRBV20-1, the J call TRBJ2-7; D perhaps matches TRBD2 (6 bases). Per germline, CDR1 DFQATT and CDR2 SNEGSKA (reference sequence). The V end lost 1 base, the J end lost 2 bases, and 18 bases lay between the germline ends. The CDR3 consists of 16 residues. The CDR3 spells CSARAPTGGVTYEQYV. The CDR3, as DNA: TGCAGTGCTAGAGCCCCAACGGGCGGGGTAACCTACGAGCAGTACGTC.

The table lists this clonotype with a few counts. The chain carries TRBV6-1 and TRBJ2-7; 9 nucleotides line up with TRBD1. The CDR3 runs 15 residues. Germline V lookup: CDR1 MNHNS, CDR2 SASEGT. V lost 6 bases and J lost 3; bases outside the gene matches: 9. The DNA for the CDR3 is TGTGCCAGCAGAGGGACAGGGATTTACAGCTACGAGCAGTACGTC. This translates into CASRGTGIYSYEQYV.